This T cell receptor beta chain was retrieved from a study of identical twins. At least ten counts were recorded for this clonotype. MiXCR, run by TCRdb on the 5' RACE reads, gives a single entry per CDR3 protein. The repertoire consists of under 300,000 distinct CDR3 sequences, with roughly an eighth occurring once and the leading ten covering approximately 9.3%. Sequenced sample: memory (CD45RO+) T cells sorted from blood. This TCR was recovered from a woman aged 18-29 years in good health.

CDR3 sequence: CASNGILYEQYF. For the CDR3, the DNA is TGTGCCAGCAACGGGATCCTCTACGAGCAGTACTTC. J is TRBJ2-7 and V is TRBV7-2, with D maybe TRBD2 (5 bases). Trimming removed 7 bases from V and 3 bases from J, with 10 bases in between. Germline loops: CDR1 SGHTA, CDR2 FQGNSA. This CDR3 contains 12 residues.